Each of the 24 T cell receptor beta chains below was sequenced from the same sample in a study of blood T cell repertoires in COVID-19. Produced via immunoSEQ multiplex PCR; TCRdb's table is partial and in-frame only. The sample contains roughly 100,000 clones, 70% to 90% of which appear only once. Input material: peripheral blood. Receptors originate from a human donor in a cohort sampled during active COVID-19.

The rearrangement joins TRBV11-1 to TRBJ1-4; D gene uncertain. Germline assignment: CDR1 SGHAT and CDR2 FQDESV (reference sequence). V lost 3 bases and J lost 7, with 9 bases in between. There are 13 residues in the CDR3. CDR3 protein: CASSFGEREKLFF. In DNA, the CDR3 is TGTGCCAGCAGCTTCGGGGAGCGTGAAAAACTGTTTTTT.

This chain uses TRBV6-4 with TRBJ2-1; 7 nucleotides line up with TRBD2. There are 17 residues in the CDR3. The V gene end was trimmed by 5 bases and the J gene end by 2 bases; junction bases not matched to a gene: 12. Germline V CDR1 and CDR2: MRHNA, SNTAGT. Here the CDR3 reads CASSPRLESGAYNEQFF. CDR3 DNA sequence: TGTGCCAGCAGTCCTAGACTTGAAAGCGGGGCCTACAATGAGCAGTTCTTC.

The V gene is TRBV20-1, the J gene TRBJ1-2; D is undetermined. This CDR3 contains 11 residues. V was clipped by 3 bases and J by 2 bases, with 4 bases between them. Germline V gene sequence: CDR1 DFQATT, CDR2 SNEGSKA (reference sequence). The DNA of the CDR3 is TGCAGTGCTAGGCTAAACTATGGCTACACCTTC. Protein sequence: CSARLNYGYTF.

The chain carries TRBV5-6 and TRBJ1-1; TRBD1 aligns across 10 bases. This CDR3 spans 15 amino acids. CDR1 is SGHDT and CDR2 is YYEEEE in the germline V gene. The V and J ends lost 3 bases and 3 bases, in that order; junction bases with no gene match: 5. CDR3 residues: CASSYLTGGYTEAFF. In DNA, the CDR3 is TGTGCCAGCAGCTACTTGACAGGGGGCTACACTGAAGCTTTCTTT.

The count of this clone is one. This rearrangement joins TRBV6-5 to TRBJ1-3; the D gene is possibly TRBD1 (5 bases). V lost 6 bases and J 0 bases, leaving 6 bases between the germline ends. The CDR3 contains 13 residues. Germline V gene sequence: CDR1 MNHEY, CDR2 SVGAGI. In DNA, the CDR3 is TGTGCCAGCAGACAGGCCTCTGGAAACACCATATATTTT. Encoded protein: CASRQASGNTIYF.

The chain links TRBV30 to TRBJ1-5; TRBD1 matches 9 bases. The CDR3 spans 15 residues. The J segment lost 1 base and the V segment lost 3 bases, leaving 4 bases of the junction unmatched. CDR1 GTSNPN and CDR2 SVGIG come from the germline V gene (reference sequence). CDR3 nucleotides: TGTGCCTGGAGCCAAGGACAGGGGAGCAATCAGCCCCAGCATTTT. Translating gives CAWSQGQGSNQPQHF.

The chain has TRBV15 and TRBJ2-7; tentatively, D is TRBD2 (5 bases). The V gene's germline CDR1 is LNHNV and CDR2 YYDKDF (reference sequence). V was trimmed by 0 bases and J by 0 bases, leaving 9 bases between them. CDR3 length equals 15 residues. CDR3 coding DNA: TGTGCCACCAGCAGAGATCCGGGATTCTCCTACGAGCAGTACTTC. Residues: CATSRDPGFSYEQYF.

This clone was counted between two and nine times. The gene calls are TRBV3-1 (or the pseudogene TRBV3-2) and TRBJ1-2; D unresolved. Germline CDR1 reads LGHDT; CDR2 reads YNNKEL (reference sequence). The ends were cut back, 0 bases at V and 10 bases at J, with 12 bases in the middle. This CDR3 has 13 amino acids. DNA of the CDR3: TGTGCCAGCAGCCAAGAGGCTGGTGGCTCCTACACCTTC. This codes for CASSQEAGGSYTF.

This rearrangement joins TRBV15 to TRBJ2-1; a possible D gene is TRBD2 (5 bases). Trimming cost V 0 bases and J 8 bases, with 11 bases left between them. The CDR3 sequence is 14 residues long. CDR1 is LNHNV, CDR2 YYDKDF, per germline (reference sequence). CDR3 sequence: CATSRDRGGDEQFF. The CDR3 region has the DNA TGTGCCACCAGCAGAGATCGGGGTGGGGATGAGCAGTTCTTC.

This chain joins TRBV5-1 and TRBJ2-3; D is perhaps TRBD2 (6 bases). The V end lost 6 bases, the J end lost 0 bases, and 14 bases lay between the germline ends. The CDR3 loop spans 15 amino acids. Germline V gene lookup returns CDR1 SGHRS and CDR2 YFSETQ. The CDR3 DNA reads as TGCGCCAGCACTAATCGCGGGGAGAGCACAGATACGCAGTATTTT. Translated, it gives CASTNRGESTDTQYF.

This clone was counted a few times. The CDR3 coding sequence is TGCGCCAGCAGCCAAGTATACAGGGTGGACACCGGGGAGCTGTTTTTT. It translates to CASSQVYRVDTGELFF. The chain joins TRBV4-1 to TRBJ2-2, with a tentative D call TRBD1 (6 bases). Trimming shortened V by 1 base and J by 3 bases, and 12 bases separated the two germline ends. CDR3 length: 16 residues. Looked up from germline, CDR1 is MGHRA and CDR2 is YSYEKL.

J is TRBJ2-7 and V is TRBV6-2 or TRBV6-3, with TRBD1 as a possible D gene (6 bases). Trimming pared 2 bases from V and 2 bases from J, leaving 13 bases between. The CDR3 contains 15 residues. The germline V gene encodes CDR1 MNHEY and CDR2 SVGEGT. The CDR3 protein is CASSYPHRDTYEQYF. In nucleotides, the CDR3 is TGTGCCAGCAGTTACCCGCACCGGGACACCTACGAGCAGTACTTC.

This chain connects TRBV5-1 to TRBJ1-3; unclear D gene. Germline V CDR1 and CDR2: SGHRS, YFSETQ. CDR3 length: 15 amino acids. Between the trimmed V and J ends, which lost 0 bases and 0 bases, there was a span of 7 bases. The CDR3 sequence: CASSLAQSSGNTIYF. As DNA, the CDR3 is TGCGCCAGCAGCTTGGCACAGAGCTCTGGAAACACCATATATTTT.

The chain employs TRBV2 and TRBJ2-1; 7 bases are shared with TRBD2. Germline CDR1 is SNHLY and CDR2 is FYNNEI. The length of the CDR3 is 14 residues. V was clipped by 3 bases and J by 5 bases; unmatched bases: 4. The CDR3 reads CASSELRGNNEQFF. In DNA form, the CDR3 reads TGTGCCAGCAGTGAGTTGCGGGGGAACAATGAGCAGTTCTTC.

The gene calls are TRBV4-3 and TRBJ2-3; 8 nucleotides match TRBD2. The CDR3 is 16 amino acids. J was trimmed by 2 bases and V by 0 bases; bases with no gene match: 4. Germline assignment: CDR1 LGHNA and CDR2 YSLEER. CDR3 protein: CASSQDVSGATDTQYF. The CDR3, as DNA: TGCGCCAGCAGCCAAGATGTTAGCGGGGCCACAGATACGCAGTATTTT.

The rearrangement links TRBV6-5 to TRBJ1-1, with a weak D call TRBD1 (5 bases). The CDR3 runs to 14 residues. With 5 bases removed from V and 1 base from J, the gap between germline ends came to 11 bases. The V gene's germline CDR1 is MNHEY and CDR2 SVGAGI. In DNA form, the CDR3 reads TGTGCCAGCAGTAAACACGGGGGGAACACTGAAGCTTTCTTT. This encodes CASSKHGGNTEAFF.

This CDR3 reads CASTSGQGINEQFF. CDR3 nucleotide sequence: TGTGCCAGCACCTCGGGACAGGGGATAAATGAGCAGTTCTTC. This chain joins TRBV2 and TRBJ2-1; TRBD1 agrees at 10 bases. After removal of 7 bases from V and 7 bases from J, the junction contained 7 bases not matched to a gene. The germline gives CDR1 SNHLY, CDR2 FYNNEI. CDR3 length: 14 residues.

V usage is TRBV2 and J usage is TRBJ2-3; TRBD2 is a possible D gene (6 bases). The CDR3 length is 14 residues. V shed 6 bases and J shed 4 bases, with 14 bases lying between them. Germline V lookup: CDR1 SNHLY, CDR2 FYNNEI. The CDR3 protein is CASSPQSGADTQYF. DNA for the CDR3: TGTGCCAGCAGCCCCCAATCGGGGGCAGATACGCAGTATTTT. The complete variable domain, with remaining parts taken from reference TRBV2 and TRBJ2-3, reads EPEVTQTPSHQVTQMGQEVILRCVPISNHLYFYWYRQILGQKVEFLVSFYNNEISEKSEIFDDQFSVERPDGSNFTLKIRSTKLEDSAMYFCASSPQSGADTQYFGPGTRLTVL.

The gene calls are TRBV18 and TRBJ1-1; D is unresolved. Germline-derived CDR1 and CDR2 are KGHSH and LQKENI. This CDR3 spans 16 amino acids. Trimming left V 0 bases short and J 0 bases short, with 11 bases between. CDR3: CASSPPHSPMNTEAFF. DNA for the CDR3: TGTGCCAGCTCACCACCACACAGCCCCATGAACACTGAAGCTTTCTTT.

The V gene is TRBV7-8, the J gene TRBJ1-1; TRBD1 agrees at 7 bases. Germline V lookup: CDR1 SGHVS, CDR2 FQNEAQ. This CDR3 spans 17 amino acids. V lost 1 base and J lost 1; bases outside the gene matches: 9. CDR3 sequence reads: CASSLGRGRKPNTEAFF. The CDR3 coding sequence is TGTGCCAGCAGCTTAGGGAGGGGGCGGAAGCCGAACACTGAAGCTTTCTTT. The full variable domain, in which reference TRBV7-8 and TRBJ1-1 provide the parts outside the CDR3, is GAGVSQSPRYKVAKRGQDVALRCDPISGHVSLFWYQQALGQGPEFLTYFQNEAQLDKSGLPSDRFFAERPEGSVSTLKIQRTQQEDSAVYLCASSLGRGRKPNTEAFFGQGTRLTVV.

The V and J genes are TRBV7-8 and TRBJ2-7; tentatively, D is TRBD1 (5 bases). This CDR3 has 12 amino acids. Germline CDR1 is SGHVS and CDR2 is FQNEAQ. V was trimmed by 2 bases and J by 4 bases, leaving 6 bases between them. CDR3 DNA sequence: TGTGCCAGCAGCTTATCAGGGTACGAGCAGTACTTC. This encodes CASSLSGYEQYF.

The chain uses TRBV19 and TRBJ2-1; a weak D match, TRBD1 (6 bases). The V end lost 7 bases, the J end lost 5 bases, and 18 bases lay between the germline ends. In germline, CDR1 is LNHDA, CDR2 SQIVND (reference sequence). This CDR3 contains 15 residues. CDR3 coding DNA: TGTGCCAGTACGTCACAGGGAGATTGGAACAATGAGCAGTTCTTC. It encodes CASTSQGDWNNEQFF.

The gene calls are TRBV5-1 and TRBJ1-3; 7 positions match TRBD1. Germline V lookup: CDR1 SGHRS, CDR2 YFSETQ. Germline trimming cut 4 bases from V and 7 bases from J; bases unmatched to any gene: 8. There are 14 residues in the CDR3. The CDR3 protein is CASSVTGSRNTIYF. DNA of the CDR3: TGCGCCAGCAGCGTGACAGGGAGTCGGAACACCATATATTTT.

CDR3 DNA sequence: TGTGCCAGCAGTATCCTTTCGGGGAACACTGAAGCTTTCTTT. Translation gives CASSILSGNTEAFF. This sequence joins TRBV28 and TRBJ1-1; D remains unclear. This CDR3 contains 14 residues. Trimming pared 5 bases from V and 1 base from J, leaving 11 bases between. Germline loops: CDR1 MDHEN, CDR2 SYDVKM.